A selection of T cell receptor beta chains follows, all from one sample in a study of siplizumab effects on memory and regulatory T cells. Assay: immunoSEQ multiplex PCR; the TCRdb copy retains only in-frame clones and omits some. The table lists about 97,000 clones, about 93% of them singletons, with about 1.1% in the top ten. The sequenced sample consisted of CD4+ T cells sorted from blood. These receptors all come from a human donor in good health. CDR3s leave out the opening cysteine and the closing phenylalanine or tryptophan. The order of the fields is V gene, J gene, CDR3 length, CDR3 protein.

>TRBV11-2|TRBJ1-2|11
ASRQGLVYGYT
>TRBV10-1|TRBJ2-3|10
ATAFHPDTQY
>TRBV6-5|TRBJ1-6|13
ASSTRQGRGSPLH
>TRBV4-2|TRBJ2-2|10
ASSPRFGELF
>TRBV5-4|TRBJ1-1|12
ASSQFLGPQGAF
>TRBV19|TRBJ1-4|13
ASSIAGTGREKLF
>TRBV6-5|TRBJ2-4|14
ASSYSTGRAKNIQY
>TRBV27|TRBJ2-3|12
ASLGQGGADTQY
>TRBV28|TRBJ2-2|11
ASRGPNTGELF
>TRBV5-1|TRBJ1-4|14
ASSLAGRTGTEKLF
>TRBV20-1|TRBJ2-1|9
SGGAYNEQF
>TRBV19|TRBJ2-5|13
ASSDRRLVVETQY
>TRBV5-1|TRBJ1-1|12
ASSLTRRNTEAF
>TRBV15|TRBJ1-4|13
ATSTEGGRSGQLF
>TRBV7-7|TRBJ1-1|11
ASISGKNTEAF
>TRBV14|TRBJ2-3|15
ASSQATWINERDTQY
>TRBV7-2|TRBJ1-1|12
ASSARAALDEAF
>TRBV10-3|TRBJ1-2|12
AISGGAGDSGYT
>TRBV27|TRBJ2-7|11
ASYEGAGRGLH
>TRBV18|TRBJ2-7|12
ASSPRDRAYEQY
>TRBV11-2|TRBJ2-7|12
ASSSFVPPYEQY
>TRBV5-1|TRBJ1-3|12
ASSITGSGNTIY
>TRBV5-1|TRBJ1-4|15
ASSRQGSGGTNEKLF
>TRBV28|TRBJ2-1|14
ASTFRRRIGNNEQF
>TRBV2|TRBJ1-5|12
ASSGANRDQPQH
>TRBV30|TRBJ1-2|8
AWETSGYT
>TRBV6-4|TRBJ1-5|13
ASSGGGEWIQPQH
>TRBV5-6|TRBJ2-7|11
ASSRSGTYEQY
>TRBV2|TRBJ2-2|10
ASRRIAGELF
>TRBV28|TRBJ1-5|13
ASPPTGAGNQPQH
>TRBV4-1|TRBJ2-5|13
ASSQARTSVETQY
>TRBV18|TRBJ1-1|12
ASSPTGVGTEAF
>TRBV7-3|TRBJ2-3|13
ASSWGTSGRNTQY
>TRBV29-1|TRBJ1-5|11
SAQTGGYQPQH
>TRBV6-5|TRBJ1-1|9
ASSRQGRAF
>TRBV11-2|TRBJ1-4|13
ASSFEQATNEKLF
>TRBV28|TRBJ1-5|11
ATWNSGTLTQH
>TRBV7-2|TRBJ2-1|13
ASSSSGIPYNEQF
>TRBV30|TRBJ2-1|13
AWSVHTTTGDEQF
>TRBV7-8|TRBJ2-4|16
ASSLYTSGRLAKNIQY
>TRBV30|TRBJ2-7|11
ARSSGRVHEQY
>TRBV6-5|TRBJ2-5|9
ASSDLETQY
>TRBV18|TRBJ2-7|9
ASSPQLEQY
>TRBV23-1|TRBJ1-1|12
ASSPPPGYTEAF
>TRBV30|TRBJ1-1|11
AWKGVMNTEAF
>TRBV11-2|TRBJ1-4|14
ASSLGGSPTNEKLF
>TRBV7-8|TRBJ1-5|12
ASSLGQFDQPQH
>TRBV19|TRBJ1-5|13
ASSIEEGPNQPQH
>TRBV28|TRBJ2-3|10
ASSYGSSRQY
>TRBV2|TRBJ1-1|13
ASSEEWGGNTEAF
>TRBV6-5|TRBJ1-2|13
ASSDSGRGRYGYT
>TRBV6-1|TRBJ1-5|13
ATSTDRINNQPQH
>TRBV18|TRBJ2-3|11
ASSPGSRDTQY
>TRBV19|TRBJ2-1|12
ASSIPGQTFEQF
>TRBV7-3|TRBJ2-3|15
ASSLGGLAGVTDTQY
>TRBV7-2|TRBJ1-5|13
ASSPLRTDYQPQH
>TRBV7-9|TRBJ2-2|13
ASSFLVSGTGELF